These 5 T cell receptor beta chains originate from one sample sequenced in a study of shared clonotypes between healthy human individuals. Measured with immunoSEQ multiplex PCR; TCRdb has only the in-frame clones, and not every one. The data contain around 1.1 million clones, about 84% of them singletons. Sequencing was done on a sample of memory CD4+ T cells from PBMCs. Sample subset: CD45RA-negative fraction. These receptors came from a man younger than 30 in good health. Some clones in this sample may be carry-over from other donors' samples.

Details on this clone: One end of the junction does not line up with germline, which may come from a read error. The chain recombines TRBV30 with TRBJ2-7; tentatively, D is TRBD1 or TRBD2 (5 bases each). This CDR3 is 14 amino acids long. Germline CDR1 reads GTSNPN; CDR2 reads SVGIG (reference sequence). CDR3 DNA sequence: TGTGCCTGGAGTGGACCGGCGGAAACCGGGACGCGCCGTTTC. Protein sequence: CAWSGPAETGTRRF.

This chain joins TRBV27 and TRBJ2-4; 9 nucleotides line up with TRBD1. Germline V gene sequence: CDR1 MNHEY, CDR2 SMNVEV (reference sequence). This CDR3 has 13 amino acids. Losses at the gene ends were 6 bases for V and 6 bases for J; bases not matched to a gene: 3. The CDR3 bases are TGTGCCAGCAGGGGACAGGGACGAAACATTCAGTACTTC. Its protein is CASRGQGRNIQYF.

A word on this clone: This likely came from a read error, as a far larger clone is one base away. The chain links TRBV1 to TRBJ2-7. TRBV1 corresponds to a pseudogene. This CDR3 comprises 13 residues. The CDR3 here is CTSSQVNRSEQYF. The CDR3 DNA follows: TGCACCAGCAGCCAAGTAAACCGAAGCGAGCAGTACTTC.

The chain has TRBV18 and TRBJ2-1; D not certain. The germline V and J ends were trimmed by 1 base and 2 bases, with 9 bases remaining between them. There are 15 residues in the CDR3. Germline V lookup: CDR1 KGHSH, CDR2 LQKENI. CDR3 DNA sequence: TGTGCCAGCTCACCACTTCAGAGTACCTACAATGAGCAGTTCTTC. Translating gives CASSPLQSTYNEQFF. Looking up the rest from reference TRBV18 and TRBJ2-1 gives the full variable domain: NAGVMQNPRHLVRRRGQEARLRCSPMKGHSHVYWYRQLPEEGLKFMVYLQKENIIDESGMPKERFSAEFPKEGPSILRIQQVVRGDSAAYFCASSPLQSTYNEQFFGPGTRLTVL.

The chain uses TRBV2 and TRBJ1-5; D not certain. The CDR3 extends over 12 amino acids. Trimming removed 5 bases from V and 9 bases from J, with 11 bases in between. Germline V gene sequence: CDR1 SNHLY, CDR2 FYNNEI. CDR3 DNA: TGTGCCAGCAGTCAAAGACCCTGGCCCCAGCATTTT. The encoded protein is CASSQRPWPQHF.